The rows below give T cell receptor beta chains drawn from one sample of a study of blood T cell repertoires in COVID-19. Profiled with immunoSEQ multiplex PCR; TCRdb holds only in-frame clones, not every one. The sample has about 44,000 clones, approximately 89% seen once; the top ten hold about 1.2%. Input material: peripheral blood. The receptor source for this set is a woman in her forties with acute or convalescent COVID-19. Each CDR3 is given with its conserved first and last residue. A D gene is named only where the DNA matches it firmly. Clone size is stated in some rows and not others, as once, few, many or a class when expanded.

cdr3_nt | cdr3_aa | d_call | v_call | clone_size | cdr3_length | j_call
TGTGCCAGCAGTTATCAAACGGGGGTAGAGACCCAGTACTTC | CASSYQTGVETQYF | . | TRBV6-5 | . | 14 | TRBJ2-5
TGTGCCAGCAGTAAGACGATTGGGACATCCGATTTAGACTACGAGCAGTACTTC | CASSKTIGTSDLDYEQYF | . | TRBV25-1 | . | 18 | TRBJ2-7
TGTGCCAGCAGTGGACAGGGATCGGATGAAAAACTGTTTTTT | CASSGQGSDEKLFF | TRBD1 | TRBV28 | . | 14 | TRBJ1-4
TGCGCCAGCAGCCAGACAAGACAGGGGGCTGGAAACACCATATATTTT | CASSQTRQGAGNTIYF | TRBD1 | TRBV4-3 | . | 16 | TRBJ1-3
TGTGCCAGCAGCTACCCGGAGGGCTACACCTTC | CASSYPEGYTF | . | TRBV12-3/TRBV12-4 | . | 11 | TRBJ1-2
TGTGCCAGCAGCTTAAGAACAGGGTGGTCGGATCAGCCCCAGCATTTT | CASSLRTGWSDQPQHF | . | TRBV7-8 | . | 16 | TRBJ1-5
TGCAGGGTAGGGGGCGCGGGGGGAGAAGCTTTCTTT | CRVGGAGGEAFF | TRBD1 | TRBV29-1 | . | 12 | TRBJ1-1
TGTGCCAGCAGTTTTGCGGGGAACACTGAAGCTTTCTTT | CASSFAGNTEAFF | . | TRBV12-3/TRBV12-4 | . | 13 | TRBJ1-1
TGTGCCAGCAGTAATGGGCAGTACCAGCCCCAGCATTTT | CASSNGQYQPQHF | . | TRBV2 | . | 13 | TRBJ1-5
TGTGCCAGCAGTTTCCCAGCAACAGGCCACCTCTCTCCCTCACCCCTCCACTTT | CASSFPATGHLSPSPLHF | . | TRBV28 | . | 18 | TRBJ1-6
TGCGCCTCAAGTCTACAGGACGGCACTGAAGCTTTCTTT | CASSLQDGTEAFF | . | TRBV4-3 | . | 13 | TRBJ1-1
TGTGCCAGCAGCCAAAAACCCACAGGACAAGCTTTCTTT | CASSQKPTGQAFF | . | TRBV5-5 | . | 13 | TRBJ1-1
TGTGCCAGCTCACCCTCAGAGGGACTGATCTATGGCTACACCTTC | CASSPSEGLIYGYTF | . | TRBV18 | . | 15 | TRBJ1-2
TGTGCCAGCTCACCAAATGCAGTCTCTGGGGCCAACGTCCTGACTTTC | CASSPNAVSGANVLTF | . | TRBV18 | few | 16 | TRBJ2-6
TGTGCCAGCAGTTCTACCCAGGGTAGCAATCAGCCCCAGCATTTT | CASSSTQGSNQPQHF | . | TRBV6-5 | . | 15 | TRBJ1-5
TGCGCCAGCAGCCAAGATTTTCGGACAGCCAACACCTACGAGCAGTACTTC | CASSQDFRTANTYEQYF | . | TRBV4-3 | . | 17 | TRBJ2-7
TGTGCCAGCAGTGAAATTGGACAGAGCCAGCCCCAGCATTTT | CASSEIGQSQPQHF | . | TRBV6-1 | . | 14 | TRBJ1-5
TGTGCCAGCAGCGAGTCTACAGGGGGAAGCACTAGTCAGCCCCAGCATTTT | CASSESTGGSTSQPQHF | TRBD1 | TRBV28 | . | 17 | TRBJ1-5
TGTGCCAGCAGTGCACCGGGACTAGCGGGGGGCGGACAGACCCAGTACTTC | CASSAPGLAGGGQTQYF | TRBD2 | TRBV6-1 | . | 17 | TRBJ2-5
TGTGCCAGCAGTTACGGGACTTTCACTGAAGCTTTCTTT | CASSYGTFTEAFF | . | TRBV6-5 | . | 13 | TRBJ1-1
TGTGCCAGCAGCGCTATTAGAGAGAACACTGAAGCTTTCTTT | CASSAIRENTEAFF | . | TRBV9 | . | 14 | TRBJ1-1
TGTGCCTGGATGAGGGAGCATAATGAAAAACTGTTTTTT | CAWMREHNEKLFF | . | TRBV30 | . | 13 | TRBJ1-4
TGTGCCAGCAGCCTGCCAAGCCCTGAGCAGTTCTTC | CASSLPSPEQFF | . | TRBV11-2 | . | 12 | TRBJ2-1
TGTGCCAGCAGTTACGGGCTAGCGGGCACCGGGGAGCTGTTTTTT | CASSYGLAGTGELFF | TRBD2 | TRBV6-2/TRBV6-3 | . | 15 | TRBJ2-2
TGCGCCAGCCTGATGCGACTAGCGGGGGATTATGAAGAGACCCAGTACTTC | CASLMRLAGDYEETQYF | TRBD2 | TRBV23-1 | . | 17 | TRBJ2-5
TGTGCCAGCAGCTTAGATATATTGGGGCAAGAGCAGTTCTTC | CASSLDILGQEQFF | . | TRBV11-2 | . | 14 | TRBJ2-1
TGTGCCGGACAGGGAAGAAGGGCTGACACTGAAGCTTTCTTT | CAGQGRRADTEAFF | TRBD1 | TRBV18 | . | 14 | TRBJ1-1
TGTGCCAGCAGTTTAGGGGGGAGGGCCGGGGAGACCCAGTACTTC | CASSLGGRAGETQYF | TRBD2 | TRBV27 | . | 15 | TRBJ2-5
TGTGCCAGCAGCAAACAGGCCCCATCGGACACTGAAGCTTTCTTT | CASSKQAPSDTEAFF | . | TRBV2 | . | 15 | TRBJ1-1
TGCGCCAGCAGCCCCACCGGGACAGGGGGAAACACCATATATTTT | CASSPTGTGGNTIYF | TRBD1 | TRBV5-1 | once | 15 | TRBJ1-3
TGTGCCAGCAGTACCCCGGGACAGAGCTATTCTAATTCACCCCTCCACTTT | CASSTPGQSYSNSPLHF | TRBD1 | TRBV28 | . | 17 | TRBJ1-6
TGTGCCAGCAGTTTGCTAGCGGGGACCTCCTACGAGCAGTACTTC | CASSLLAGTSYEQYF | TRBD2 | TRBV28 | . | 15 | TRBJ2-7
TGTGCCAGCAGCCCCTCTAACACTGAAGCTTTCTTT | CASSPSNTEAFF | . | TRBV11-2 | . | 12 | TRBJ1-1
TGTGCCAGTAGTATGGGGGGGGGTTTTCTCAATCAGCCCCAGCATTTT | CASSMGGGFLNQPQHF | . | TRBV19 | . | 16 | TRBJ1-5
TGTGCCAGCAGCTATGCGGTGAACACTGAAGCTTTCTTT | CASSYAVNTEAFF | . | TRBV2 | once | 13 | TRBJ1-1
TGTGCCAGCAGTTTGACAGGGAGTACAGATACGCAGTATTTT | CASSLTGSTDTQYF | TRBD1 | TRBV28 | . | 14 | TRBJ2-3
TGTGCCAGCAGCTTTCTGAGACAGGGGGCAGATACGCAGTATTTT | CASSFLRQGADTQYF | TRBD1 | TRBV5-8 | . | 15 | TRBJ2-3
TGTGCCAGCAGTGAAGGGACAGGGCGTAATGAAAAACTGTTTTTT | CASSEGTGRNEKLFF | TRBD1 | TRBV2 | once | 15 | TRBJ1-4
TGTGCCAGCAGCTCAGCGGGGACTTCTGGTGGCTACACCTTC | CASSSAGTSGGYTF | . | TRBV7-2 | . | 14 | TRBJ1-2
TGTGCCAGCAGCTTCAGGAGCGGGAACACCGGGGAGCTGTTTTTT | CASSFRSGNTGELFF | . | TRBV11-3 | . | 15 | TRBJ2-2
TGTGCCAGCAGCCATGGACTAGCGGGGGATATCACAGATACGCAGTATTTT | CASSHGLAGDITDTQYF | TRBD2 | TRBV7-8 | . | 17 | TRBJ2-3
TGTGCCAGCAGCTTGTCCAGGAACTATGGCTACACCTTC | CASSLSRNYGYTF | . | TRBV7-8 | . | 13 | TRBJ1-2
TGCGCCAGCAGCTTAGGGACACCTAATTCACCCCTCCACTTT | CASSLGTPNSPLHF | . | TRBV5-1 | . | 14 | TRBJ1-6